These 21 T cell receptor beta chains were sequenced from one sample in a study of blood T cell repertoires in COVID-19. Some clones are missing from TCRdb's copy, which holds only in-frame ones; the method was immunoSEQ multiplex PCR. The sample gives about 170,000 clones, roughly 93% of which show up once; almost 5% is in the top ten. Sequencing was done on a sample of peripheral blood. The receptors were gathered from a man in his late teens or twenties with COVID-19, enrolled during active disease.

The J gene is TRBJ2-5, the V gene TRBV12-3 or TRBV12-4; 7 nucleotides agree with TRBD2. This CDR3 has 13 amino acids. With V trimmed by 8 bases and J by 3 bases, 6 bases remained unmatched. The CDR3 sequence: CASLGGREETQYF. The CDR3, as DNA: TGTGCCAGCTTGGGAGGGCGGGAAGAGACCCAGTACTTC.

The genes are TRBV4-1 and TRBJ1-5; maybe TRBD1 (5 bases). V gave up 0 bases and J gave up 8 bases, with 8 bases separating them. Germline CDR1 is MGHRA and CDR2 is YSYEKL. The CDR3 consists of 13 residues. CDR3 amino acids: CASSQEAREPQHF. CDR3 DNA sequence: TGCGCCAGCAGCCAAGAAGCCAGGGAGCCCCAGCATTTT.

The CDR3 coding sequence is TGTGCCAGTTCCTGGCTGGGGAGGGAGCAGTTCTTC. Translated: CASSWLGREQFF. This chain joins TRBV19 and TRBJ2-1; tentative D call: TRBD2 (6 bases). CDR1 and CDR2 from the germline V gene are LNHDA and SQIVND (reference sequence). The CDR3 length is 12 residues. Trimming pared 8 bases from V and 10 bases from J, leaving 15 bases between.

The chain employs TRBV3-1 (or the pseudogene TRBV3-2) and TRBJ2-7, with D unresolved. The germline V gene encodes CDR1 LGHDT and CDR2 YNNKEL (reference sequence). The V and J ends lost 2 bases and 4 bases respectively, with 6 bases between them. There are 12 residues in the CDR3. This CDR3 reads CASSQIQYEQYF. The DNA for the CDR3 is TGTGCCAGCAGCCAAATACAGTACGAGCAGTACTTC.

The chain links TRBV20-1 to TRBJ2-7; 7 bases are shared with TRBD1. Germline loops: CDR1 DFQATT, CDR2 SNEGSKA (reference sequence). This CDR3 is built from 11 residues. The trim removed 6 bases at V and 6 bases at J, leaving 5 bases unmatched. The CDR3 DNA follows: TGCAGTGCCCTGGGACAGCGCGAGCAGTACTTC. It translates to CSALGQREQYF.

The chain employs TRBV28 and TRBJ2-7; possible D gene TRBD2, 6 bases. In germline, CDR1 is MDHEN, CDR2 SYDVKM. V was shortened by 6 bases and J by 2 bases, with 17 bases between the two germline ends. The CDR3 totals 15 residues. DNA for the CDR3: TGTGCCAGCAGCCTTGGGGGGAGCCCTACCTACGAGCAGTACTTC. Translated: CASSLGGSPTYEQYF.

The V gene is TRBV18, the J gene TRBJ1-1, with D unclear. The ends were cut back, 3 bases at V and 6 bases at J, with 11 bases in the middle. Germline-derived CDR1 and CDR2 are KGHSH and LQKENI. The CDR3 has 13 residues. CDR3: CASSPSGGPEAFF. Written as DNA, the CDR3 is TGTGCCAGCTCACCCTCGGGAGGTCCTGAAGCTTTCTTT.

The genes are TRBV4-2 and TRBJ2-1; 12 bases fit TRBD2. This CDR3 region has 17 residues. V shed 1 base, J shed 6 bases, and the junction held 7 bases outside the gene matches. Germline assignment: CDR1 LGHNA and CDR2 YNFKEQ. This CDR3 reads CASSQGKTSGRGNEQFF. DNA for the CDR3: TGTGCCAGCAGCCAAGGAAAGACTAGCGGGAGAGGCAATGAGCAGTTCTTC.

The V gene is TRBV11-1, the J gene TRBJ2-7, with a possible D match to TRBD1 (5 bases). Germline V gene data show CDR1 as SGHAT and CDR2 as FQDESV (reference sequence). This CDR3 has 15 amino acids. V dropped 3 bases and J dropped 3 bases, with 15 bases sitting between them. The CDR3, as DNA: TGTGCCAGCAGCTTGCTCCAGGGCCCTAACTACGAGCAGTACTTC. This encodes CASSLLQGPNYEQYF.

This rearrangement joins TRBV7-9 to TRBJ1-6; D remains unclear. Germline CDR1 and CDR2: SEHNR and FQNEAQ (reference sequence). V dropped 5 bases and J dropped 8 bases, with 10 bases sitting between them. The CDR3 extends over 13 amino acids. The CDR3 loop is CASSLRLDSPLHF. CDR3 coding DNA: TGTGCCAGCAGCCTCAGACTAGATTCACCCCTCCACTTT.

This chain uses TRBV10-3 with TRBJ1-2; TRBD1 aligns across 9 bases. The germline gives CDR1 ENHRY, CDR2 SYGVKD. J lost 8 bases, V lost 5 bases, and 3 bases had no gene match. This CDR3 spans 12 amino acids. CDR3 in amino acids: CAISTGGGGYTF. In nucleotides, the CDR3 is TGTGCCATCAGTACAGGGGGCGGCGGCTACACCTTC.

The CDR3 spells CASSLGAGAGRPLHF. In nucleotides, the CDR3 is TGTGCCAGCAGCTTGGGAGCGGGGGCCGGGAGACCCCTCCACTTT. The chain recombines TRBV5-6 with TRBJ1-6; D may be TRBD1 (6 bases). Germline CDR1 and CDR2: SGHDT and YYEEEE. This CDR3 comprises 15 residues. Deletions cut 0 bases from V and 12 bases from J, with 16 bases between.

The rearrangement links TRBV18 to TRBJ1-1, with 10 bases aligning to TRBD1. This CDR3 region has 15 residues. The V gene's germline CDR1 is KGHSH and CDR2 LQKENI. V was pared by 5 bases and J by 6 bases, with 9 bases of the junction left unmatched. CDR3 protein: CASSAQTGGLAEAFF. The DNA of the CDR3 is TGTGCCAGCTCAGCTCAGACAGGGGGCTTGGCTGAAGCTTTCTTT.

The CDR3, as DNA: TGTGCCAGCAGTGACCCACAGGCTAACTATGGCTACACCTTC. Its translation: CASSDPQANYGYTF. This chain joins TRBV6-1 and TRBJ1-2, with a tentative D call TRBD1 (5 bases). CDR3 length: 14 amino acids. Per the germline V gene, CDR1 is MNHNS and CDR2 is SASEGT. V lost 3 bases to trimming and J lost 0 bases, with 8 bases between them.

In DNA form, the CDR3 reads TGTGCCAGCAGCCTCGGACCGGGACTTCATTCTGGGGCCAACGTCCTGACTTTC. Protein: CASSLGPGLHSGANVLTF. The V call is TRBV7-6, the J call TRBJ2-6; D may be TRBD2 (6 bases). The CDR3 runs 18 residues. Trimming cost V 5 bases and J 1 base, with 18 bases left between them. CDR1 is SGHVS, CDR2 FNYEAQ, per germline.

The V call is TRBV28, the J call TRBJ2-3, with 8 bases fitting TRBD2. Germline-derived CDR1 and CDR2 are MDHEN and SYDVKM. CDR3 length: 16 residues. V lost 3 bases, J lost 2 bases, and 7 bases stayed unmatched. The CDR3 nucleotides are TGTGCCAGCAGTTTGGGTAGCGGGGACTCCACAGATACGCAGTATTTT. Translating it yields CASSLGSGDSTDTQYF.

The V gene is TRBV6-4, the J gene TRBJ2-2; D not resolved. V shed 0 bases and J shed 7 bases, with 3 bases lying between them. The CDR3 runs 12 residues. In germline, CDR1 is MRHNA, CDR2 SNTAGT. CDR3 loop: CASSDSSGELFF. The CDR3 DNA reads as TGTGCCAGCAGTGACTCGAGCGGGGAGCTGTTTTTT.

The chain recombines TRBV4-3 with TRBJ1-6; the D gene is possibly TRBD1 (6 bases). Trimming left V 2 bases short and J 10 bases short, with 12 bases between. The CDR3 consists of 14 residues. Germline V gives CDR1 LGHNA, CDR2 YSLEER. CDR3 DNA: TGCGCCAGCAGCCAACTTACAGGGAAGTCACCCCTCCACTTT. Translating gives CASSQLTGKSPLHF.

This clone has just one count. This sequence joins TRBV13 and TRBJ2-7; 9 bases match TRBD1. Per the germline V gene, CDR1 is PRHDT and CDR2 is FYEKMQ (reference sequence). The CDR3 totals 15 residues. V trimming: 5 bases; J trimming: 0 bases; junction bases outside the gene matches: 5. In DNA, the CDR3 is TGTGCCAGCAGCCTGGGGACAGGGAACTCCTACGAGCAGTACTTC. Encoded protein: CASSLGTGNSYEQYF.

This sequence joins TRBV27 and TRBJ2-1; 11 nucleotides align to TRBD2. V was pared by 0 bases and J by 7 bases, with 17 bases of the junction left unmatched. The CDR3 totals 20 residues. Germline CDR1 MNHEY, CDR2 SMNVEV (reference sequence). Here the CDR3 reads CASSLSKPVLLAGVSNEQFF. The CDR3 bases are TGTGCCAGCAGTTTATCGAAGCCCGTGTTACTAGCGGGAGTGAGTAATGAGCAGTTCTTC.

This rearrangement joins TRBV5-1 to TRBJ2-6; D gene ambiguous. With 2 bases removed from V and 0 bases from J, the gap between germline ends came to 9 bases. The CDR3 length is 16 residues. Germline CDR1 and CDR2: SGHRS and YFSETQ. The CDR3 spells CASSFGLGSGANVLTF. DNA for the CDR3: TGCGCCAGCAGCTTTGGGCTGGGCTCTGGGGCCAACGTCCTGACTTTC.